This TCR beta chain was recorded in a study of T cell responses to AZD1222 COVID-19 vaccine. The wider study: It was second doses at about 4 or about 12 weeks that were pooled.

Between the trimmed V and J ends, which lost 3 bases and 6 bases, there was a span of 8 bases. Germline values: CDR1 MNHNS, CDR2 SASEGT. The CDR3 spans 12 residues. Concerning this clone: The antigen remains unidentified.

Profiling relied on immunoSEQ multiplex PCR, and the TCRdb table lists in-frame clones only, not all of them. The data show 90,000 to 150,000 clones, with roughly nine tenths seen just once and roughly 4.1% held by the top ten. Study-level findings and limits: Distributed over spike, vaccine-associated CD4 TCRs predominated at 160-218 and 743-854. Donors skewed white British and female; clonal diversity was possibly underestimated.

Sample: peripheral blood, taken on day 0 of AZD1222 vaccination. The V gene is TRBV6-1, the J gene TRBJ1-2, with D unresolved. The receptor comes from an adult in good health. The CDR3 nucleotides read TGTGCCAGCAGTGAGGGGTTTGATGGCTACACCTTC. It encodes CASSEGFDGYTF.